A selection of T cell receptor beta chains follows, all from one sample in a study of control samples from healthy donors and cancer patients. Some clones are missing from TCRdb's copy, which holds only in-frame ones; the method was immunoSEQ multiplex PCR. Found here are around 80,000 clones, more than 75% of them singletons; the top ten hold around a fifth. Sequenced material: blood. The receptors originated from a man in his forties or fifties in good health. Each CDR3 is given with its conserved first and last residue. Fields, in order: clone size, J gene, V gene, D gene, CDR3 protein, CDR3 DNA. D genes are given only for firm matches. The size of a clone is reported for some rows only, either as once, few or many, or as a class for expanded clones.

>-|TRBJ2-3|TRBV7-3|TRBD2
CASSPGLAEATDTQYF
TGTGCCAGCAGCCCCGGACTAGCGGAGGCCACAGATACGCAGTATTTT
>medium-sized|TRBJ2-5|TRBV7-6|-
CASSQGSGQETQYF
TGTGCCAGCAGCCAAGGTAGCGGACAAGAGACCCAGTACTTC
>few|TRBJ1-5|TRBV7-8|-
CASSYIEPSQPQHF
TGTGCCAGCAGCTATATTGAGCCCAGCCAGCCCCAGCATTTT
>-|TRBJ1-4|TRBV29-1|-
CSVDPLGGSEKLFF
TGCAGCGTTGACCCCCTTGGGGGGAGTGAAAAACTGTTTTTT
>-|TRBJ2-5|TRBV3-1/TRBV3-2|-
CASSPWNRVETQYF
TGTGCCAGCAGCCCCTGGAACAGGGTGGAGACCCAGTACTTC
>once|TRBJ1-3|TRBV4-3|-
CASSQEASSGNTIYF
TGCGCCAGCAGCCAAGAAGCCAGCTCTGGAAACACCATATATTTT
>-|TRBJ2-4|TRBV5-6|-
CASADWVFLAKNIQYF
TGTGCCAGCGCCGACTGGGTTTTCCTGGCCAAAAACATTCAGTACTTC
>-|TRBJ2-5|TRBV19|TRBD2
CASRELAGQETQYF
TGTGCCAGTAGGGAGCTAGCGGGACAAGAGACCCAGTACTTC
>once|TRBJ1-5|TRBV13|TRBD1
CASSSRQGDQPQHF
TGTGCCAGCAGCTCCCGTCAGGGGGATCAGCCCCAGCATTTT
>-|TRBJ2-3|TRBV7-2|TRBD2
CASSPGLAGGRGDTQYF
TGTGCCAGCAGCCCGGGACTAGCGGGGGGTAGAGGGGATACGCAGTATTTT
>-|TRBJ2-3|TRBV12-5|-
CASGSLPDGLTSTDTQYF
TGTGCTAGTGGTTCCCTACCCGACGGACTTACTAGCACAGATACGCAGTATTTT
>-|TRBJ1-2|TRBV30|TRBD1
CACTGGEGYTF
TGTGCCTGCACAGGGGGCGAAGGCTACACCTTC
>-|TRBJ1-2|TRBV4-1|-
CASSQVSGIGYGYTF
TGCGCCAGCAGCCAAGTTTCGGGAATCGGCTATGGCTACACCTTC
>-|TRBJ1-5|TRBV4-3|TRBD1
CASSPRQGGDQPQHF
TGCGCCAGCAGCCCAAGACAGGGTGGTGATCAGCCCCAGCATTTT
>-|TRBJ1-3|TRBV19|-
CASSISLSSGNTIYF
TGTGCCAGTAGTATTAGCTTAAGCTCTGGAAACACCATATATTTT
>-|TRBJ1-2|TRBV19|-
CASLELSGFGYTF
TGTGCCAGTCTTGAACTCTCGGGGTTTGGCTACACCTTC
>few|TRBJ1-1|TRBV6-5|-
CASSRGRNTEAFF
TGTGCCAGCAGTCGCGGACGGAACACTGAAGCTTTCTTT
>-|TRBJ1-1|TRBV5-1|TRBD1
CASSPGTGYTEAFF
TGCGCCAGCAGCCCAGGGACAGGGTACACTGAAGCTTTCTTT
>-|TRBJ1-3|TRBV3-1/TRBV3-2|TRBD1
CASSPKDRDGNTIYF
TGTGCCAGCAGCCCTAAGGACAGGGATGGAAACACCATATATTTT
>-|TRBJ1-1|TRBV10-3|-
CAISGDFSTEAFF
TGTGCCATCAGTGGGGACTTCTCCACTGAAGCTTTCTTT
>-|TRBJ1-4|TRBV14|-
CASSQDIVGEKLFF
TGTGCCAGCAGCCAAGACATCGTAGGCGAAAAACTGTTTTTT
>-|TRBJ1-3|TRBV15|-
CATSRDLGNTIYF
TGTGCCACCAGCAGAGATCTAGGAAACACCATATATTTT
>-|TRBJ2-1|TRBV7-2|TRBD1
CASSPGQGANNEQFF
TGTGCCAGCAGCCCTGGACAGGGGGCTAACAATGAGCAGTTCTTC
>-|TRBJ1-1|TRBV2|TRBD1
CASSKQGADTEAFF
TGTGCCAGCAGTAAACAGGGGGCTGACACTGAAGCTTTCTTT
>-|TRBJ1-5|TRBV12-3/TRBV12-4|-
CASSLGQHQPQHF
TGTGCCAGCAGTTTAGGACAGCACCAGCCCCAGCATTTT
>-|TRBJ2-7|TRBV20-1|-
CSARGSWGQYF
TGCAGTGCTAGAGGTTCTTGGGGGCAGTACTTC
>-|TRBJ1-6|TRBV27|TRBD1
CASSLGTVNSPLHF
TGTGCCAGCAGCCTCGGGACAGTAAATTCACCCCTCCACTTT
>-|TRBJ2-3|TRBV3-1/TRBV3-2|TRBD1
CASSQTQGVADTQYF
TGTGCCAGCAGCCAAACACAGGGGGTGGCAGATACGCAGTATTTT
>-|TRBJ1-2|TRBV18|-
CASSPPSGWDYGYTF
TGTGCCAGCTCACCACCTTCAGGGTGGGACTATGGCTACACCTTC
>-|TRBJ1-1|TRBV11-3|-
CASSLTRYTEAFF
TGTGCCAGCAGCTTAACTCGATACACTGAAGCTTTCTTT
>-|TRBJ1-3|TRBV4-3|-
CASSQALASSGNTIYF
TGCGCCAGCAGCCAAGCTCTTGCCAGCTCTGGAAACACCATATATTTT
>-|TRBJ1-1|TRBV4-1|-
CASSQGQVTEAFF
TGCGCCAGCAGCCAAGGACAGGTCACTGAAGCTTTCTTT
>-|TRBJ2-7|TRBV4-3|-
CASSRGRGRAVDEQYF
TGCGCCAGCAGCCGGGGGCGGGGGAGGGCCGTTGACGAGCAGTACTTC
>-|TRBJ2-7|TRBV6-5|TRBD2
CASRKTSGRTYEQYF
TGTGCCAGCAGAAAGACTAGCGGGAGGACCTACGAGCAGTACTTC
>once|TRBJ2-7|TRBV5-3|-
CARSLNDTIYEQYF
TGTGCCAGAAGCTTGAACGATACCATCTACGAGCAGTACTTC
>-|TRBJ2-5|TRBV28|-
CASSLGLLGGVGKTQYF
TGTGCCAGCAGTTTGGGCCTCCTCGGTGGGGTAGGGAAGACCCAGTACTTC
>-|TRBJ1-4|TRBV19|TRBD1
CASSLRQGSEKLFF
TGTGCCAGTAGCCTTCGACAGGGTAGCGAAAAACTGTTTTTT
>few|TRBJ2-5|TRBV7-3|TRBD1
CASSLNRGSWETQYF
TGTGCCAGCAGCTTAAACAGGGGTAGTTGGGAGACCCAGTACTTC